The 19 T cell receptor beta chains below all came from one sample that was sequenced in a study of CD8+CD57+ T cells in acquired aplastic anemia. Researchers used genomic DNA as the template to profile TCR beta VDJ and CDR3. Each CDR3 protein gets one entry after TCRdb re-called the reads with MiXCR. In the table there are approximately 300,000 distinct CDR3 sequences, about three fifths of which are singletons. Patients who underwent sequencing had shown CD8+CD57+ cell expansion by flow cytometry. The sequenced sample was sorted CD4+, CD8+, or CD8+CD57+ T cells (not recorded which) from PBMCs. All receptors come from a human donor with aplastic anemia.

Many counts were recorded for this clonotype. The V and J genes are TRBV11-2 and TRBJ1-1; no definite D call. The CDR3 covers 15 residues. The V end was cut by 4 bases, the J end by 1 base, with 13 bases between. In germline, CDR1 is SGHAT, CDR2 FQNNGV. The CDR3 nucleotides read TGTGCCAGCAGCTCAAGCGCAGCGGGGAACACTGAAGCTTTCTTT. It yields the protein CASSSSAAGNTEAFF.

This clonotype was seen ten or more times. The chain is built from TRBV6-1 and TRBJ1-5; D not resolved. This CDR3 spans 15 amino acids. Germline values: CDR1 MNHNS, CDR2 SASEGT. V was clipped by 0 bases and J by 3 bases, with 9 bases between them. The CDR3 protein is CASSEAGRNNQPQHF. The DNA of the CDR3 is TGTGCCAGCAGTGAAGCGGGCAGGAACAATCAGCCCCAGCATTTT.

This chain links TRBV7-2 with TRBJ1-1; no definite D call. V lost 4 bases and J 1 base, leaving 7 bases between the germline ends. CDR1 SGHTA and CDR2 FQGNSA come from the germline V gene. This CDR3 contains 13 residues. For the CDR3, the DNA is TGTGCCAGCAGCTCGGTGGGGAACACTGAAGCTTTCTTT. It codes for CASSSVGNTEAFF.

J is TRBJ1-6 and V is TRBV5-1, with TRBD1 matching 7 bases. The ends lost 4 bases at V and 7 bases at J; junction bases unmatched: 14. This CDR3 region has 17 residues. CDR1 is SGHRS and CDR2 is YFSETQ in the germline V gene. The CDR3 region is CASSRSWGDSANSPLHF. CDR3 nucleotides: TGCGCCAGCAGCCGAAGCTGGGGGGACAGCGCCAATTCACCCCTCCACTTT.

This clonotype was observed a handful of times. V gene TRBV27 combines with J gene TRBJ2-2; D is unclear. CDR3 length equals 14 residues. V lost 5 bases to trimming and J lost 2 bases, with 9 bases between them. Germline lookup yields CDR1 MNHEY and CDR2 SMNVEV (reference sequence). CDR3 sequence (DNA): TGTGCCAGCAGTCCACCAAGAAACACCGGGGAGCTGTTTTTT. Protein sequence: CASSPPRNTGELFF.

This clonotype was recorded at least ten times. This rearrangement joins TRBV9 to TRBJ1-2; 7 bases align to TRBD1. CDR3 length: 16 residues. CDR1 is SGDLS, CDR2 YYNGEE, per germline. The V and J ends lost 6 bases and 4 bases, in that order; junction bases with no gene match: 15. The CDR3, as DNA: TGTGCCAGCACCGCGGCAGGGGGAACCCTTGGCTATGGCTACACCTTC. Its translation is CASTAAGGTLGYGYTF.

The CDR3 spells CASSLYPPRYEQYF. In DNA form, the CDR3 reads TGCGCCAGCAGTTTGTATCCTCCCCGCTACGAGCAGTACTTC. The chain employs TRBV5-1 and TRBJ2-7, with no clear D. The CDR3 covers 14 residues. V was shortened by 5 bases and J by 3 bases, with 15 bases between the two germline ends. Germline CDR1 is SGHRS and CDR2 is YFSETQ.

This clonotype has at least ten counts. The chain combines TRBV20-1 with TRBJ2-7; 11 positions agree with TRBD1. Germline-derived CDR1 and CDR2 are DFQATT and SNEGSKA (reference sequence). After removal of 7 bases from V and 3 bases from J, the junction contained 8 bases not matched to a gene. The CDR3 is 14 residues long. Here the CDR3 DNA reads TGCAGTGTTATAGTTGGGACAGGGGGCTACGAGCAGTACTTC. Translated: CSVIVGTGGYEQYF.

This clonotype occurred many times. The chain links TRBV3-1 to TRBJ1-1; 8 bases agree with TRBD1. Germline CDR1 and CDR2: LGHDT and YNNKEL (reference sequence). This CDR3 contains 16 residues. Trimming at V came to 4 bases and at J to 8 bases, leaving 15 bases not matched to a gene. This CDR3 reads CASSPLAGQAEPEAFF. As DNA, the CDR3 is TGTGCCAGCAGCCCACTGGCGGGACAGGCCGAACCAGAAGCTTTCTTT.

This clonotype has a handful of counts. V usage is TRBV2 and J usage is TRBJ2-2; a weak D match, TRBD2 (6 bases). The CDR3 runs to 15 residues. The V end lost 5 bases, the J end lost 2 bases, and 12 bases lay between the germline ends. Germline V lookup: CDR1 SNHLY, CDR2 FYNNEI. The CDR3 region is CASSRGGTNTGELFF. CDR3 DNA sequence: TGTGCCAGCAGTCGGGGCGGGACCAACACCGGGGAGCTGTTTTTT.

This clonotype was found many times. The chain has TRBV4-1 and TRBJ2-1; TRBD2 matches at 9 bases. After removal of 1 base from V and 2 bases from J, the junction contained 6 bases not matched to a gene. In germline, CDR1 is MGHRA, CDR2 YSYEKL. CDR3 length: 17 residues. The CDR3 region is CASSQGVAGVAYNEQFF. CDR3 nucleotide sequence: TGCGCCAGCAGCCAAGGGGTAGCGGGAGTAGCCTACAATGAGCAGTTCTTC.

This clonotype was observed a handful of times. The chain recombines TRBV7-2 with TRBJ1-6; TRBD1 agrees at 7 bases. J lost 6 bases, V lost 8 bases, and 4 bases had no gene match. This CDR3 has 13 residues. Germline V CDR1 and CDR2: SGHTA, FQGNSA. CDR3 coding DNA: TGTGCCAGCGCCGGGACAGTTAATTCACCCCTCCACTTT. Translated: CASAGTVNSPLHF.

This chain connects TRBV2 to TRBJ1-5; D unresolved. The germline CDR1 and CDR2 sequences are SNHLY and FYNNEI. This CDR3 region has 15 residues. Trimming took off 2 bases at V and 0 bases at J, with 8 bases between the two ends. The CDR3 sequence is CASSETHASNQPQHF. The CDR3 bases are TGTGCCAGCAGTGAAACCCACGCTAGCAATCAGCCCCAGCATTTT.

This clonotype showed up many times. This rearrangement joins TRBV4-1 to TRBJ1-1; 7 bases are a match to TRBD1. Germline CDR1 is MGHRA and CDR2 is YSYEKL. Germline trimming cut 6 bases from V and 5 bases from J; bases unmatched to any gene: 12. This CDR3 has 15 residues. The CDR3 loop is CASSNPQGLVTEAFF. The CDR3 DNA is TGCGCCAGCAGTAATCCACAGGGGTTGGTGACTGAAGCTTTCTTT.

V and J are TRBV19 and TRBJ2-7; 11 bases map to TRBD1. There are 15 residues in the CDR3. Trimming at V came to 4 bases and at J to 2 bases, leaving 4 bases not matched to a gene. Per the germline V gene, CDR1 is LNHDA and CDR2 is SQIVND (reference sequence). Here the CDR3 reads CASSSGTGGTYEQYF. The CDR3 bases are TGTGCCAGTAGTAGCGGGACAGGGGGTACCTACGAGCAGTACTTC.

The CDR3 coding sequence is TGTGCCAGCAGCTTAGTAACTCCGTTCTTC. As protein: CASSLVTPFF. The V call is TRBV7-9, the J call TRBJ2-1; D gene uncertain. V lost 1 base to trimming and J lost 15 bases, with 7 bases between them. The CDR3 consists of 10 residues. The germline V gene has CDR1 SEHNR and CDR2 FQNEAQ (reference sequence).

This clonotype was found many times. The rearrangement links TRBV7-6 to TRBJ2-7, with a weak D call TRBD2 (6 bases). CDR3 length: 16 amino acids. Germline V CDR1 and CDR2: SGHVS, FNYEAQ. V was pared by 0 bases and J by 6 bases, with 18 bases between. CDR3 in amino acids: CASSLAGRTILSEQYF. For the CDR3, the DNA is TGTGCCAGCAGCTTAGCGGGTCGGACTATACTTAGCGAGCAGTACTTC.

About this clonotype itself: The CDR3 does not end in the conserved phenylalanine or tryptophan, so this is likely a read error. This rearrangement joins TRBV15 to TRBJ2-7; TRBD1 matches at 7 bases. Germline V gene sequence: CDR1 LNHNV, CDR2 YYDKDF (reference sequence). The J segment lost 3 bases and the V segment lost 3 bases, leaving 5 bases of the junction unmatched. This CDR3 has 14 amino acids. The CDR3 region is CATSRETGRYEQYS. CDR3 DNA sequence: TGTGCCACCAGCAGGGAGACAGGGCGCTACGAGCAGTACTCC.

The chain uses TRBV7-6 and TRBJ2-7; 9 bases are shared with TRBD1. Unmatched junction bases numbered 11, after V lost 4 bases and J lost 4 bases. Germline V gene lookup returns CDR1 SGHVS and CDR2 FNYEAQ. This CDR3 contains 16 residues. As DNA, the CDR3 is TGTGCCAGCAGCTCCCTGTCCGGGACAGGGATTTACGAGCAGTACTTC. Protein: CASSSLSGTGIYEQYF.